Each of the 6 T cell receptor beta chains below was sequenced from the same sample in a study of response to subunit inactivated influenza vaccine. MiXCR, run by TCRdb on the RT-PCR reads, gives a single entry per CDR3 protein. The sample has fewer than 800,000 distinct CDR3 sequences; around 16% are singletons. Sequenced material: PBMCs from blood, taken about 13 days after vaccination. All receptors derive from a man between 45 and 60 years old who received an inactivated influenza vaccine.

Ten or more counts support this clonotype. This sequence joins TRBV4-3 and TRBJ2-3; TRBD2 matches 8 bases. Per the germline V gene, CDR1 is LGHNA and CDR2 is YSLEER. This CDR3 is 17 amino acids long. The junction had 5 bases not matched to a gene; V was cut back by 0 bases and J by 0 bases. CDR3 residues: CASSQDPGRASTDTQYF. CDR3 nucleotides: TGCGCCAGCAGCCAAGACCCCGGGAGGGCCAGCACAGATACGCAGTATTTT.

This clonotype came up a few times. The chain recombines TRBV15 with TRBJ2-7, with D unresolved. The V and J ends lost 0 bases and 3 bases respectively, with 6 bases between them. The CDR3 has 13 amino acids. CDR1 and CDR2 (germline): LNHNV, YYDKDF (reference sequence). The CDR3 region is CATSRENGYEQYF. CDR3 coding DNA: TGTGCCACCAGCAGAGAGAATGGCTACGAGCAGTACTTC.

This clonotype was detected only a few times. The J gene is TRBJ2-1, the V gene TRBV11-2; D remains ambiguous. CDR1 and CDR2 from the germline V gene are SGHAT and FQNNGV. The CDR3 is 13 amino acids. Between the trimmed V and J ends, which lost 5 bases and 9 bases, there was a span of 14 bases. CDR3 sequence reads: CASSPRRTPEQFF. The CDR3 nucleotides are TGTGCCAGCAGCCCCCGCAGGACCCCTGAGCAGTTCTTC.

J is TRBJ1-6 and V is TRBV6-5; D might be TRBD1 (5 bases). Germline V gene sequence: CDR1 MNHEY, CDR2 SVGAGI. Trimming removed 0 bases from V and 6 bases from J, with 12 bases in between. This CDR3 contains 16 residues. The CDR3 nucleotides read TGTGCCAGCAGTTACTCGAGAGGGGCCAGTAATTCACCCCTCCACTTT. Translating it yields CASSYSRGASNSPLHF.

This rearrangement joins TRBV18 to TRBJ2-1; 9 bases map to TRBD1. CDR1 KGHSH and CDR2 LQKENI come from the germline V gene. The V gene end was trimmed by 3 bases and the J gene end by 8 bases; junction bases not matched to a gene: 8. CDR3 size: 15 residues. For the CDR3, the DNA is TGTGCCAGCTCACCCCTCACAGGGGGCGAATATGAGCAGTTCTTC. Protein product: CASSPLTGGEYEQFF.

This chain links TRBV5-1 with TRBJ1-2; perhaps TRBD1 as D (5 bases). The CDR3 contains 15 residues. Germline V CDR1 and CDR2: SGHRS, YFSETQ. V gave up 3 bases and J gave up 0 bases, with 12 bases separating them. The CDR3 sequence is CASSSGRRANYGYTF. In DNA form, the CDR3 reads TGCGCCAGCAGCTCGGGACGAAGGGCTAACTATGGCTACACCTTC.